The rows below give T cell receptor beta chains drawn from one sample of a study of blood T cell repertoires in COVID-19. Data came from immunoSEQ multiplex PCR; TCRdb stores just in-frame clones and leaves some out. The top ten clones hold 0.5% to 0.55% of a sample with 150,000 or so clones, more than 80% of them seen once. The sequencing input was peripheral blood. The source of these receptors is a man between 45 and 60 years old with acute or convalescent COVID-19. Each CDR3 is given with its conserved first and last residue. Each record gives: V gene, D gene, J gene, clone size, CDR3 protein, CDR3 DNA. A D gene is named only where the DNA matches it firmly. A row's size may be missing; if present it is once, few, many or a size class.

>TRBV27|NA|TRBJ1-2|NA
CASSPSTGLYGYTF
TGTGCCAGCAGTCCGTCCACAGGCCTCTATGGCTACACCTTC
>TRBV7-2|TRBD2|TRBJ2-3|NA
CASSFSLAGASDTQYF
TGTGCCAGCAGCTTTAGCCTAGCGGGGGCGTCAGATACGCAGTATTTT
>TRBV9|NA|TRBJ1-3|NA
CASREGVGGNTIYF
TGTGCCAGCAGAGAGGGAGTAGGAGGAAACACCATATATTTT
>TRBV10-3|NA|TRBJ1-2|NA
CAISEAGVGYTF
TGTGCCATCAGTGAGGCAGGGGTTGGCTACACCTTC
>TRBV12-3/TRBV12-4|TRBD1|TRBJ1-5|NA
CASSRTGTQHF
TGTGCCAGCAGTCGGACAGGGACCCAGCATTTT
>TRBV7-8|TRBD2|TRBJ2-7|NA
CASSPLAGVHEQYF
TGTGCCAGCAGCCCACTAGCGGGAGTCCACGAGCAGTACTTC
>TRBV9|NA|TRBJ2-7|NA
CASSVRPKRGDEQYF
TGTGCCAGCAGCGTAAGGCCAAAAAGGGGCGACGAGCAGTACTTC
>TRBV28|NA|TRBJ1-2|NA
CASIEGSYGYTF
TGTGCCAGCATAGAGGGCAGCTATGGCTACACCTTC
>TRBV6-1|NA|TRBJ1-5|few
CASSERTDRSNQPQHF
TGTGCCAGCAGTGAAAGGACAGACCGTAGCAATCAGCCCCAGCATTTT
>TRBV5-8|NA|TRBJ2-2|NA
CASSLGSPAGELFF
TGTGCCAGCAGCTTGGGGTCACCGGCCGGGGAGCTGTTTTTT
>TRBV5-1|TRBD1|TRBJ2-2|NA
CASSLGTGGTGELFF
TGCGCCAGCAGCTTGGGGACAGGCGGCACCGGGGAGCTGTTTTTT
>TRBV3-1/TRBV3-2|TRBD1|TRBJ2-2|NA
CASSQAGTGNTGELFF
TGTGCCAGCAGCCAAGCTGGGACAGGAAATACCGGGGAGCTGTTTTTT
>TRBV9|TRBD1|TRBJ2-2|NA
CASTQGGTGSTGELFF
TGTGCCAGCACCCAAGGGGGGACAGGGAGCACCGGGGAGCTGTTTTTT
>TRBV11-3|NA|TRBJ2-2|once
CASSPRNTGELFF
TGTGCCAGCAGCCCCCGGAACACCGGGGAGCTGTTTTTT
>TRBV3-1/TRBV3-2|TRBD1|TRBJ2-5|NA
CASSQDWDREGSETQYF
TGTGCCAGCAGCCAAGATTGGGACAGGGAAGGGTCGGAGACCCAGTACTTC
>TRBV6-5|NA|TRBJ1-4|NA
CASSRTRVSNEKLFF
TGTGCCAGCAGTCGTACCAGGGTCAGTAATGAAAAACTGTTTTTT
>TRBV18|NA|TRBJ2-1|once
CASSPLQSSYNEQFF
TGTGCCAGCTCACCGTTACAGAGCTCCTACAATGAGCAGTTCTTC
>TRBV6-5|TRBD1|TRBJ2-2|NA
CASKTRTGTTGELFF
TGTGCCAGCAAAACAAGGACAGGGACTACCGGGGAGCTGTTTTTT
>TRBV9|TRBD2|TRBJ2-2|NA
CASSARGRTSGRGLGTGELFF
TGTGCCAGCAGCGCTAGGGGCCGGACTAGCGGGAGGGGGTTGGGCACCGGGGAGCTGTTTTTT
>TRBV7-2|TRBD1|TRBJ1-5|NA
CASSLVGQPTQPQHF
TGTGCCAGCAGCTTAGTGGGACAGCCTACTCAGCCCCAGCATTTT
>TRBV29-1|TRBD1|TRBJ1-2|NA
CSVEDPGQTDF
TGCAGCGTTGAAGATCCGGGACAGACCGACTTC
>TRBV28|NA|TRBJ1-6|NA
CASSTPGQGNSPLHF
TGTGCCAGCAGTACCCCGGGACAAGGAAATTCACCCCTCCACTTT
>TRBV7-9|NA|TRBJ2-2|NA
CASSSYTGELFF
TGTGCCAGCAGCTCCTATACCGGGGAGCTGTTTTTT
>TRBV30|TRBD1|TRBJ1-2|NA
CAWSPPQRSGQGLGYTF
TGTGCCTGGAGTCCCCCCCAGAGGTCGGGACAGGGGTTAGGCTACACCTTC
>TRBV9|NA|TRBJ2-5|NA
CASSVPGSETQYF
TGTGCCAGCAGCGTACCAGGGTCGGAGACCCAGTACTTC
>TRBV4-1|TRBD1|TRBJ2-2|NA
CASSPRGPVTGELFF
TGCGCCAGCAGCCCTAGGGGGCCCGTCACCGGGGAGCTGTTTTTT
>TRBV24-1|NA|TRBJ2-1|NA
CATSEARDSLSSYNEQFF
TGTGCCACCAGTGAGGCCAGGGATTCCTTGAGCTCCTACAATGAGCAGTTCTTC
>TRBV6-5|NA|TRBJ2-1|NA
CASSLQGVYNEQFF
TGTGCCAGCAGTCTACAGGGCGTCTACAATGAGCAGTTCTTC
>TRBV18|TRBD2|TRBJ2-5|NA
CASSPRDGRAGETQYF
TGTGCCAGCTCACCCCGAGACGGGAGGGCCGGGGAGACCCAGTACTTC
>TRBV5-1|TRBD2|TRBJ2-1|NA
CASSLRAGGSNEQFF
TGCGCCAGCAGCTTGCGAGCGGGGGGGAGCAATGAGCAGTTCTTC
>TRBV7-9|NA|TRBJ1-2|NA
CASSLATDYGYTF
TGTGCCAGCAGCTTAGCTACAGACTATGGCTACACCTTC
>TRBV7-9|NA|TRBJ1-6|NA
CASSAESGFNSPLHF
TGTGCCAGCAGCGCCGAAAGCGGTTTCAATTCACCCCTCCACTTT
>TRBV30|TRBD1|TRBJ1-3|NA
CAWTPRDRVWISGNTIYF
TGTGCCTGGACCCCCCGGGACAGGGTATGGATCTCTGGAAACACCATATATTTT
>TRBV29-1|NA|TRBJ1-1|once
CSVGWARDTEAFF
TGCAGCGTTGGTTGGGCGAGGGACACTGAAGCTTTCTTT
>TRBV7-2|NA|TRBJ2-3|NA
CASSSLFTDTQYF
TGTGCCAGCAGCTCCCTCTTTACAGATACGCAGTATTTT
>TRBV7-8|TRBD1|TRBJ1-5|NA
CASSLGQYQPQHF
TGTGCCAGCAGCTTGGGACAGTATCAGCCCCAGCATTTT
>TRBV24-1|NA|TRBJ2-5|few
CATKEDGQETQYF
TGTGCCACCAAGGAGGATGGGCAAGAGACCCAGTACTTC
>TRBV6-5|NA|TRBJ2-5|NA
CASTISGLQETQYF
TGTGCCAGCACGATTTCAGGGCTTCAAGAGACCCAGTACTTC
>TRBV15|TRBD1|TRBJ2-1|NA
CATSSGGKISYNEQFF
TGTGCCACCAGCTCAGGGGGCAAGATCTCCTACAATGAGCAGTTCTTC
>TRBV7-6|NA|TRBJ1-2|NA
CASSSWTALYGYTF
TGTGCCAGCAGCTCGTGGACAGCACTCTATGGCTACACCTTC
>TRBV24-1|TRBD1|TRBJ2-3|NA
CATKGQLTDTQYF
TGTGCCACCAAGGGACAGCTGACAGATACGCAGTATTTT
>TRBV7-2|TRBD2|TRBJ2-5|NA
CASSFSASGSYWETQYF
TGTGCCAGCAGCTTTAGTGCTAGCGGGAGTTATTGGGAGACCCAGTACTTC